This T cell receptor beta chain is drawn from a study of shared clonotypes between healthy human individuals. Overall study results and limits: With few donors, the genetic and exposure-history diversity represented was limited.

TCRdb's table, derived via immunoSEQ multiplex PCR, lists solely in-frame clones and lacks some. The table records 450,000 or so clones, around 77% of them present only once. The CDR3 sequence is 14 residues long. Germline V gives CDR1 SGHDT, CDR2 YYEEEE. Trimming left V 2 bases short and J 3 bases short, with 11 bases between. For this clone: Its antigen remains unidentified.

The sequence derives from a woman between 40 and 55 years old in good health. Some clones in this sample may be carry-over from other donors' samples. Sequencing was carried out using PBMCs. The gene calls are TRBV5-6 and TRBJ1-1, with D uncertain. The CDR3 region is CASSFSVGDTEAFF. The CDR3 DNA follows: TGTGCCAGCAGCTTTTCCGTGGGAGACACTGAAGCTTTCTTT.